Listed here are 22 T cell receptor beta chains from one sample, sequenced in a study of shared clonotypes between healthy human individuals. Generated by immunoSEQ multiplex PCR, the TCRdb table keeps only in-frame clones and is missing some. This sample has millions of clones, with over 85% found just once. Source material: naive CD4+ T cells sorted from blood. Subset of the sample: CD45RA+ positively selected. The receptors here all came from a man between 18 and 35 years old in good health.

The chain combines TRBV25-1 with TRBJ1-3; D may be TRBD1 (6 bases). Between the trimmed V and J ends, which lost 3 bases and 0 bases, there was a span of 15 bases. Germline-derived CDR1 and CDR2 are MGHDK and SYGVNS. The CDR3 is 17 amino acids. The chain's CDR3 is CASSDAGRGLSGNTIYF. DNA of the CDR3: TGTGCCAGCAGTGATGCCGGCAGGGGTCTCTCTGGAAACACCATATATTTT.

The V and J genes are TRBV6-1 and TRBJ1-2, with 8 positions matching TRBD1. Trimming cost V 8 bases and J 2 bases; bases outside gene matches: 7. Germline CDR1 is MNHNS and CDR2 is SASEGT. The CDR3 is 14 residues long. The CDR3 nucleotides read TGTGCCAGCCGAATACGACAGGGGAACTATGGCTACACCTTC. This codes for CASRIRQGNYGYTF.

J is TRBJ2-7 and V is TRBV28; 7 positions match TRBD2. In germline, CDR1 is MDHEN, CDR2 SYDVKM. This CDR3 is 16 amino acids long. After removal of 5 bases from V and 2 bases from J, the junction contained 12 bases not matched to a gene. CDR3 coding DNA: TGTGCCAGCAGTCCCGGGGACTACCGGAAAACCTACGAGCAGTACTTC. Its protein product is CASSPGDYRKTYEQYF.

This clone appeared once. The rearrangement joins TRBV2 to TRBJ1-4; possible D gene TRBD1, 5 bases. The CDR3 is made up of 19 amino acids. V lost 2 bases and J 0 bases, leaving 19 bases between the germline ends. Looked up from germline, CDR1 is SNHLY and CDR2 is FYNNEI. In DNA, the CDR3 is TGTGCCAGCAGTGAATTCCGGGACCTCTGGACACCAACTAATGAAAAACTGTTTTTT. This gives the protein CASSEFRDLWTPTNEKLFF. Drawing the rest from reference TRBV2 and TRBJ1-4, the complete variable domain is EPEVTQTPSHQVTQMGQEVILRCVPISNHLYFYWYRQILGQKVEFLVSFYNNEISEKSEIFDDQFSVERPDGSNFTLKIRSTKLEDSAMYFCASSEFRDLWTPTNEKLFFGSGTQLSVL.

The chain uses TRBV5-1 and TRBJ2-7; tentatively, D is TRBD1 (5 bases). Germline V lookup: CDR1 SGHRS, CDR2 YFSETQ. The ends were cut back, 4 bases at V and 6 bases at J, with 11 bases in the middle. The CDR3 consists of 12 residues. In nucleotides, the CDR3 is TGCGCCAGCAGCCCGCCAGGGCGCGAGCAGTACTTC. This gives the protein CASSPPGREQYF.

J is TRBJ1-2 and V is TRBV19; D is undetermined. Germline assignment: CDR1 LNHDA and CDR2 SQIVND (reference sequence). The V gene lost 7 bases and the J gene lost 8 bases, with 17 bases spanning the gap. The length of the CDR3 is 13 residues. In nucleotides, the CDR3 is TGTGCCAGTACCGACTCAGTCGTCCTCGGCTACACCTTC. This encodes CASTDSVVLGYTF.

The chain couples TRBV4-1 to TRBJ2-5; 7 bases match TRBD2. The CDR3 has 16 residues. Trimming at V came to 2 bases and at J to 3 bases, leaving 9 bases not matched to a gene. Germline V CDR1 and CDR2: MGHRA, YSYEKL. The CDR3 spells CASSQLTLAPKETQYF. CDR3 sequence (DNA): TGCGCCAGCAGCCAACTCACACTAGCGCCGAAAGAGACCCAGTACTTC.

The J gene is TRBJ2-3, the V gene TRBV11-3; weak D call: TRBD2 (6 bases). This CDR3 contains 14 residues. Germline CDR1 reads SGHNT; CDR2 reads YENEEA. V was cut by 3 bases and J by 4 bases, with 11 bases left in between. CDR3 DNA sequence: TGTGCCAGCAGCTTGGAGGGCCAGGCAGATACGCAGTATTTT. This gives the protein CASSLEGQADTQYF.

This clone appeared a single time. The chain links TRBV11-2 to TRBJ2-2, with 9 bases that match TRBD1. From germline, CDR1 is SGHAT and CDR2 FQNNGV. V gave up 0 bases and J gave up 6 bases; unmatched junction bases: 8. CDR3 length equals 17 residues. CDR3 DNA sequence: TGTGCCAGCAGCTTAGATCTGGGGACAGGGAATGCCGGGGAGCTGTTTTTT. The encoded protein is CASSLDLGTGNAGELFF. The variable domain in full, with the rest retrieved from reference TRBV11-2 and TRBJ2-2, is EAGVAQSPRYKIIEKRQSVAFWCNPISGHATLYWYQQILGQGPKLLIQFQNNGVVDDSQLPKDRFSAERLKGVDSTLKIQPAKLEDSAVYLCASSLDLGTGNAGELFFGEGSRLTVL.

As for this clone: Within the sample, other DNA sequences also encode this same CDR3. This chain links TRBV5-4 with TRBJ2-7, with TRBD2 as a possible D gene (6 bases). Per germline, CDR1 SGHNT and CDR2 YYREEE (reference sequence). V was shortened by 0 bases and J by 2 bases, with 12 bases between the two germline ends. The length of the CDR3 is 15 residues. CDR3 amino acids: CASSLAGSSAYEQYF. The CDR3 bases are TGTGCCAGCAGCTTGGCCGGGAGTAGCGCCTACGAGCAGTACTTC.

The chain recombines TRBV21-1 with TRBJ1-3. TRBV21-1 is a known pseudogene. The CDR3 has 16 amino acids. This CDR3 is CASSNSRTKRGNTIYF. The CDR3 coding sequence is TGTGCCAGCAGCAACTCAAGGACGAAGAGAGGAAACACCATATATTTT.

This clone was seen a few times. The sample has other DNA sequences that encode this CDR3 too. The chain is built from TRBV9 and TRBJ1-6; D gene uncertain. This CDR3 contains 13 residues. CDR1 SGDLS and CDR2 YYNGEE come from the germline V gene. V was clipped by 1 base and J by 7 bases, with 6 bases between them. The CDR3 spells CASSVTGNSPLHF. In DNA, the CDR3 is TGTGCCAGCAGCGTAACGGGGAATTCACCCCTCCACTTT.

This chain links TRBV11-2 with TRBJ2-4, with 11 bases identical to TRBD2. V shed 1 base, J shed 0 bases, and the junction held 2 bases outside the gene matches. The CDR3 is 17 amino acids. Germline V gene sequence: CDR1 SGHAT, CDR2 FQNNGV. This CDR3 reads CASSLAGLAGAKNIQYF. The CDR3 DNA reads TGTGCCAGCAGCTTAGCCGGACTAGCGGGAGCCAAAAACATTCAGTACTTC.

This sequence joins TRBV15 and TRBJ1-3; D is undetermined. The length of the CDR3 is 15 residues. Trimming removed 1 base from V and 0 bases from J, with 7 bases in between. Germline V gene sequence: CDR1 LNHNV, CDR2 YYDKDF (reference sequence). CDR3 residues: CATSRGGISGNTIYF. CDR3 in DNA: TGTGCCACCAGCAGAGGTGGGATCTCTGGAAACACCATATATTTT.

This chain uses TRBV28 with TRBJ2-3, with 9 bases aligning to TRBD2. With 6 bases clipped from V and 5 bases from J, the junction kept 6 bases outside the gene matches. This CDR3 has 14 residues. The germline gives CDR1 MDHEN, CDR2 SYDVKM. This CDR3 reads CASSTSGRGDTQYF. CDR3 sequence (DNA): TGTGCCAGCAGCACTAGCGGGCGGGGAGATACGCAGTATTTT.

The CDR3 DNA reads TGTGCCAGTAGTACAGTCCTTAATTCACCCCTCCACTTT. Protein sequence: CASSTVLNSPLHF. The rearrangement joins TRBV19 to TRBJ1-6; no reliable D call. The CDR3 sequence is 13 residues long. Germline V gives CDR1 LNHDA, CDR2 SQIVND (reference sequence). V was shortened by 4 bases and J by 6 bases, with 7 bases between the two germline ends.

This chain connects TRBV6-5 to TRBJ2-1, with TRBD2 identical over 11 bases. In germline, CDR1 is MNHEY, CDR2 SVGAGI. Trimming removed 6 bases from V and 5 bases from J; junction bases left unmatched: 6. This CDR3 spans 15 amino acids. This CDR3 is CASRPLAGGHNEQFF. In DNA, the CDR3 is TGTGCCAGCAGACCTCTAGCGGGAGGTCACAATGAGCAGTTCTTC.

The chain is built from TRBV6-1 and TRBJ1-5, with 7 bases aligning to TRBD1. From germline, CDR1 is MNHNS and CDR2 SASEGT. This CDR3 comprises 13 residues. V lost 7 bases and J lost 6; bases outside the gene matches: 6. The DNA of the CDR3 is TGTGCCAGCATTCAGGGGGTGGCTCAGCCCCAGCATTTT. It codes for CASIQGVAQPQHF.

This clone was seen a single time. The chain is built from TRBV10-3 and TRBJ1-2; maybe TRBD1 (5 bases). Germline V gene data show CDR1 as ENHRY and CDR2 as SYGVKD. Trimming removed 4 bases at V and 8 bases at J, with 11 bases between. The CDR3 totals 12 residues. The CDR3 coding sequence is TGTGCCATCAGTGCGGGGACCAGAGGCTACACCTTC. It yields the protein CAISAGTRGYTF.

The chain links TRBV5-5 to TRBJ2-5; D not certain. CDR1 SGHKS and CDR2 YYEKEE come from the germline V gene (reference sequence). The CDR3 consists of 12 residues. V was clipped by 4 bases and J by 4 bases, with 8 bases between them. CDR3 sequence: CASSSLGETQYF. In DNA form, the CDR3 reads TGTGCCAGCAGCAGCCTAGGAGAGACCCAGTACTTC.

The chain combines TRBV28 with TRBJ1-3, with D perhaps TRBD1 (5 bases). V lost 2 bases, J lost 4 bases, and 12 bases lay in between. This CDR3 has 15 residues. Germline CDR1 reads MDHEN; CDR2 reads SYDVKM. The CDR3 region is CASSLPTVSGNTIYF. CDR3 coding DNA: TGTGCCAGCAGTTTACCGACAGTATCCGGAAACACCATATATTTT. Full variable domain (outside the CDR3, taken from reference TRBV28 and TRBJ1-3): DVKVTQSSRYLVKRTGEKVFLECVQDMDHENMFWYRQDPGLGLRLIYFSYDVKMKEKGDIPEGYSVSREKKERFSLILESASTNQTSMYLCASSLPTVSGNTIYFGEGSWLTVV.

Comment on this clone: The junction does not match germline at one end; this may be a read error. The chain has TRBV6-6 and TRBJ2-7; 7 nucleotides line up with TRBD1. Per germline, CDR1 MNHNY and CDR2 SVGAGI (reference sequence). This CDR3 has 12 amino acids. This chain's CDR3 is CASSPRQGPVVF. CDR3 sequence (DNA): TGTGCCAGCAGTCCCCGACAGGGTCCCGTTGTCTTC.